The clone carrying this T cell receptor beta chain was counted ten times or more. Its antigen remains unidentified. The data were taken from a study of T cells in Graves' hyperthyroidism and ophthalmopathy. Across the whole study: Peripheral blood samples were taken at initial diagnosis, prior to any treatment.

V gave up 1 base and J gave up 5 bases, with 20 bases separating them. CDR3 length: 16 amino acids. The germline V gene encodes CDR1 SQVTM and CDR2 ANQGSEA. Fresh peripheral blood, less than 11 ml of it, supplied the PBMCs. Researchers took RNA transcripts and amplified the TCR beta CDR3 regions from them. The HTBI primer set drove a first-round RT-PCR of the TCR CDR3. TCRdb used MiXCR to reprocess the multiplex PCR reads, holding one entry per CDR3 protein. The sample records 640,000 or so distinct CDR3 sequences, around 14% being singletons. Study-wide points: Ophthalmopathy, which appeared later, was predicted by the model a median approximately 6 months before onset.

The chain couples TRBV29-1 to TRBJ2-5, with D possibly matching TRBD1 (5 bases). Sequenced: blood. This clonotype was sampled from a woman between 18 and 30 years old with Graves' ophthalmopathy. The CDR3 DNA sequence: TGCAGCGTTGAAGGAGTAGGGCCAGGGCTTTCGGAGACCCAGTACTTC. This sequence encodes CSVEGVGPGLSETQYF.